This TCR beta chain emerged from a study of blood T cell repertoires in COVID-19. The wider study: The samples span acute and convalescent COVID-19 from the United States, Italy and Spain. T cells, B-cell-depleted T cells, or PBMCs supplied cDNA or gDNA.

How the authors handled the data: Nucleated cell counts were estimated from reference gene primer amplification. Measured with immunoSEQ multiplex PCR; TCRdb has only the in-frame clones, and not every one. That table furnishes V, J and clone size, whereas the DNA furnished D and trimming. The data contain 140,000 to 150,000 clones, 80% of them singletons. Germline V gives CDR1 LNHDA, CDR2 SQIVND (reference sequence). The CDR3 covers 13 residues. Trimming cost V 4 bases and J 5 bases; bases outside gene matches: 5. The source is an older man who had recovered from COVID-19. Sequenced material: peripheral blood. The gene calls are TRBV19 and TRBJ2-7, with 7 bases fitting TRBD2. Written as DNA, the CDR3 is TGTGCCAGTAGTACGACTAGCTGGCACGAGCAGTACTTC. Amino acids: CASSTTSWHEQYF.